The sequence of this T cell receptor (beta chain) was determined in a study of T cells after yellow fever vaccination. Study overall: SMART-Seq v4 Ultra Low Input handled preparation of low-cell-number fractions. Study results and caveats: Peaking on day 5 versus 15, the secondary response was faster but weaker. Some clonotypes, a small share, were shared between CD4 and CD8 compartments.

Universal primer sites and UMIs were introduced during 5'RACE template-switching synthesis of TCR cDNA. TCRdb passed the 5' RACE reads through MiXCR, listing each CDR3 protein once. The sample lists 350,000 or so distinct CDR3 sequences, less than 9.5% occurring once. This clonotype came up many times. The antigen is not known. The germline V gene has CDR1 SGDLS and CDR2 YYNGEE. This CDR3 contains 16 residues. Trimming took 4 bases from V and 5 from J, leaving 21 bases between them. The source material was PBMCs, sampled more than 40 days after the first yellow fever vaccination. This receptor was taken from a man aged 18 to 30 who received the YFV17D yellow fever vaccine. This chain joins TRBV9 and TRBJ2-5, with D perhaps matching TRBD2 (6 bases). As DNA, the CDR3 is TGTGCCAGCAGCCCCCACCTCAGCGGGTTTAAGGAGACCCAGTACTTC. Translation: CASSPHLSGFKETQYF.